This TCR beta chain came from a study of T cell repertoires in cytomegalovirus infection. TCRdb ran MiXCR on the reads and lists one entry per CDR3 protein. The data contain some 99,000 distinct CDR3 sequences, about 28% of them singletons. Germline CDR1 and CDR2: MDHEN and SYDVKM. This CDR3 region has 16 residues. The J segment lost 7 bases and the V segment lost 4 bases, leaving 11 bases of the junction unmatched. This clonotype was seen a handful of times. Its specificity is not known. This specimen was CD8+ T cells from cultured PBMCs, taken from culture after CMV antigen stimulation. The chain employs TRBV28 and TRBJ2-4; 9 bases map to TRBD1. The receptor was derived from a human donor in good health (CMV status not recorded). Some clones in this sample may be carry-over from other donors' samples. This chain's CDR3 is CASSSLTGGQSNIQYF. DNA for the CDR3: TGTGCCAGCAGTTCCCTGACAGGGGGGCAGTCGAACATTCAGTACTTC.